The 18 T cell receptor beta chains below all came from one sample that was sequenced in a study of siplizumab effects on memory and regulatory T cells. This table comes from immunoSEQ multiplex PCR, and its TCRdb copy is limited to in-frame clones, with some not included. The table lists about 110,000 clones, just over 90% of them singletons. The sequencing input was Tregs sorted from blood. The origin of the receptors is a human donor in good health.

To note about this clone: A read error may account for a junction end that differs from germline. V is TRBV7-7 and J is TRBJ1-1, with D unclear. The CDR3 extends over 13 amino acids. Germline V gives CDR1 SSHAT, CDR2 FNYEAQ (reference sequence). Here the CDR3 reads CASSLRLNTEAFF. The CDR3 DNA reads as TGTGCTAGCAGCTTACGGCTGAACACTGAAGCTTTCTTT.

This chain joins TRBV19 and TRBJ2-2; D remains unclear. Looked up from germline, CDR1 is LNHDA and CDR2 is SQIVND (reference sequence). The CDR3 has 15 amino acids. Trimming shortened V by 7 bases and J by 0 bases, and 12 bases separated the two germline ends. In DNA, the CDR3 is TGTGCCAGTAAGTCCTCTGGGTCGAACACCGGGGAGCTGTTTTTT. Amino acids: CASKSSGSNTGELFF.

Written as DNA, the CDR3 is TGTGCCAGTGAAGGGCGGGCCGATACGCAGTATTTT. Amino acids: CASEGRADTQYF. The rearrangement uses TRBV2 and TRBJ2-3; D might be TRBD2 (5 bases). V was shortened by 9 bases and J by 6 bases, with 13 bases between the two germline ends. Germline loops: CDR1 SNHLY, CDR2 FYNNEI. The CDR3 spans 12 residues.

This clone appeared once. The chain carries TRBV5-5 and TRBJ1-6, with unresolved D. Germline values: CDR1 SGHKS, CDR2 YYEKEE (reference sequence). This CDR3 region has 18 residues. The V gene lost 3 bases and the J gene lost 0 bases, with 16 bases spanning the gap. The DNA of the CDR3 is TGTGCCAGCAGCTCCGCCGGGTGGGCTAGCTCCTATAATTCACCCCTCCACTTT. This gives the protein CASSSAGWASSYNSPLHF.

The V and J genes are TRBV9 and TRBJ2-5, with TRBD2 identical over 13 bases. The ends lost 2 bases at V and 1 base at J; junction bases unmatched: 5. Germline CDR1 reads SGDLS; CDR2 reads YYNGEE. The CDR3 length is 17 residues. CDR3 sequence reads: CASSVSLAGGIQETQYF. CDR3 nucleotide sequence: TGTGCCAGCAGCGTTTCACTAGCGGGGGGGATCCAAGAGACCCAGTACTTC. Full variable domain (rest looked up from reference TRBV9 and TRBJ2-5): DSGVTQTPKHLITATGQRVTLRCSPRSGDLSVYWYQQSLDQGLQFLIQYYNGEERAKGNILERFSAQQFPDLHSELNLSSLELGDSALYFCASSVSLAGGIQETQYFGPGTRLLVL.

The J gene is TRBJ1-4, the V gene TRBV4-2; D remains ambiguous. The CDR3 has 17 amino acids. Germline V lookup: CDR1 LGHNA, CDR2 YNFKEQ. V was shortened by 0 bases and J by 0 bases, with 11 bases between the two germline ends. This CDR3 reads CASSQDWTAATNEKLFF. In nucleotides, the CDR3 is TGTGCCAGCAGCCAAGACTGGACGGCTGCAACTAATGAAAAACTGTTTTTT.

The chain has TRBV6-5 and TRBJ1-2; D may be TRBD1 (5 bases). V lost 5 bases, J lost 1 base, and 14 bases lay in between. The CDR3 sequence is 15 residues long. The germline CDR1 and CDR2 sequences are MNHEY and SVGAGI. The CDR3 here is CASSTLRGSNYGYTF. CDR3 DNA: TGTGCCAGCAGTACCTTACGGGGGAGTAACTATGGCTACACCTTC.

This rearrangement joins TRBV7-7 to TRBJ1-4; D unclear. Trimming took off 5 bases at V and 0 bases at J, with 7 bases between the two ends. The CDR3 runs 14 residues. Germline CDR1 SSHAT, CDR2 FNYEAQ (reference sequence). CDR3 sequence reads: CASSKGPTNEKLFF. In DNA, the CDR3 is TGTGCCAGCAGCAAGGGCCCAACTAATGAAAAACTGTTTTTT.

The chain has TRBV5-1 and TRBJ2-2; the D is unclear. Trimming took off 4 bases at V and 8 bases at J, with 12 bases between the two ends. Per the germline V gene, CDR1 is SGHRS and CDR2 is YFSETQ. The CDR3 has 13 residues. CDR3 sequence: CASSPDGKGELFF. CDR3 DNA: TGCGCCAGCAGCCCGGACGGAAAGGGGGAGCTGTTTTTT.

J is TRBJ1-1 and V is TRBV30; possible D gene TRBD1, 5 bases. Trimming cost V 8 bases and J 3 bases, with 28 bases left between them. The germline CDR1 and CDR2 sequences are GTSNPN and SVGIG (reference sequence). The CDR3 loop spans 17 amino acids. The CDR3 loop reads CAGFAGGTIFGHTEAFF. As DNA, the CDR3 is TGTGCCGGATTCGCGGGGGGGACGATTTTCGGTCACACTGAAGCTTTCTTT.

The chain has TRBV14 and TRBJ2-7, with D unresolved. CDR1 is SGHDN and CDR2 is FVKESK in the germline V gene. V lost 5 bases and J 3 bases, leaving 8 bases between the germline ends. The CDR3 spans 12 residues. CDR3 sequence (DNA): TGTGCCAGCAGCTCCCTGGGCTACGAGCAGTACTTC. It translates to CASSSLGYEQYF.

The CDR3 region is CASSLGRSSGNTIYF. The CDR3 DNA follows: TGCGCCAGCAGCCTTGGACGGTCCTCTGGAAACACCATATATTTT. The chain carries TRBV5-1 and TRBJ1-3; no clear D. CDR1 SGHRS and CDR2 YFSETQ come from the germline V gene. V lost 4 bases and J lost 0, with 11 bases in between. CDR3 length equals 15 residues.

The gene calls are TRBV4-2 and TRBJ1-4, with no clear D. This CDR3 comprises 16 residues. CDR1 and CDR2 from the germline V gene are LGHNA and YNFKEQ. V lost 1 base to trimming and J lost 4 bases, with 13 bases between them. The CDR3 DNA reads as TGTGCCAGCAGCCAAGTATTCGGCCTGAGTAATGAAAAACTGTTTTTT. Amino acids: CASSQVFGLSNEKLFF.

Regarding this clone: The identical CDR3 is also encoded by other nucleotide sequences in the sample. This rearrangement joins TRBV10-3 to TRBJ1-2, with a weak D call TRBD1 (5 bases). Germline-derived CDR1 and CDR2 are ENHRY and SYGVKD. There are 13 residues in the CDR3. CDR3 in DNA: TGTGCTTCCCGGGACCGGCTTAACTATGGCTACACCTTC. This translates into CASRDRLNYGYTF.

The sample holds one count of this clone. The rearrangement joins TRBV5-5 to TRBJ1-1; D call uncertain. Germline CDR1 reads SGHKS; CDR2 reads YYEKEE (reference sequence). The ends were cut back, 1 base at V and 5 bases at J, with 6 bases in the middle. The CDR3 is made up of 12 amino acids. The CDR3 reads CASSLLWTEAFF. The CDR3 region has the DNA TGTGCCAGCAGCTTGTTATGGACTGAAGCTTTCTTT.

Of note for this clone: The junction differs from germline at one of its ends, possibly a read error. The genes are TRBV18 and TRBJ2-7; 7 bases align to TRBD1. The CDR3 has 14 residues. Germline V gene lookup returns CDR1 KGHSH and CDR2 LQKENI. In nucleotides, the CDR3 is TGTGCCAGCTCAATCGGGACAGCCTCCGACGAGCAGTACTTC. Translation gives CASSIGTASDEQYF.

CDR3 in amino acids: CASRPAGTGVTEAFF. CDR3 coding DNA: TGTGCCAGCAGACCCGCCGGGACAGGGGTTACTGAAGCTTTCTTT. V gene TRBV6-5 combines with J gene TRBJ1-1; 10 bases agree with TRBD1. The junction had 9 bases not matched to a gene; V was cut back by 6 bases and J by 5 bases. The CDR3 is 15 residues long. Germline V CDR1 and CDR2: MNHEY, SVGAGI.

The chain joins TRBV27 to TRBJ2-7; 7 nucleotides line up with TRBD1. The CDR3 loop spans 14 amino acids. The J segment lost 5 bases and the V segment lost 3 bases, leaving 7 bases of the junction unmatched. Germline values: CDR1 MNHEY, CDR2 SMNVEV (reference sequence). The CDR3 DNA sequence: TGTGCCAGCAGTTTGACAGGGCGGCACGACGAGCAGTACTTC. It is translated as CASSLTGRHDEQYF.